This TCR beta chain was documented in a study of T cell responses to AZD1222 COVID-19 vaccine. Study-wide findings and caveats: Seropositive at baseline were only a handful of AZD1222 recipients.

The length of the CDR3 is 14 residues. Per the germline V gene, CDR1 is GTSNPN and CDR2 is SVGIG (reference sequence). Trimming took off 3 bases at V and 5 bases at J, with 13 bases between the two ends. The table lists this clone with a count of one. Antigen unknown. Sequenced by immunoSEQ multiplex PCR; TCRdb stores in-frame clones only, minus some. There are approximately 90,000 clones in the sample; about nine tenths occur only once, and about 2.2% lies in the top ten. The source is an adult in good health. This chain uses TRBV30 with TRBJ2-2; a possible D gene is TRBD1 (7 bases). The sample consisted of peripheral blood, taken on day 0 of AZD1222 vaccination. The CDR3 spells CAWRAGGGTGELFF. The CDR3 DNA is TGTGCCTGGAGAGCAGGGGGAGGTACCGGGGAGCTGTTTTTT.